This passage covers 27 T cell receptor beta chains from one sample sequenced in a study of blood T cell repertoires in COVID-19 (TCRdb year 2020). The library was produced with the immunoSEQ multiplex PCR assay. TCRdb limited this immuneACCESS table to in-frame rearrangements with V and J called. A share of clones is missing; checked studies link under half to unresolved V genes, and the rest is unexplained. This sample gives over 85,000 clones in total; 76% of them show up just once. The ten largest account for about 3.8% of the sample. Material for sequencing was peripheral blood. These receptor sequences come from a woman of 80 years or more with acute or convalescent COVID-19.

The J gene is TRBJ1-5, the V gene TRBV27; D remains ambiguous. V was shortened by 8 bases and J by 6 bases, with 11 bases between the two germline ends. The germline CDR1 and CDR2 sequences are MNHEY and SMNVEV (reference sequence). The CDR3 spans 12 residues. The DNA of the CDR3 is TGTGCCAGCCGAAGGAGAGGTCAGCCCCAGCATTTT. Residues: CASRRRGQPQHF.

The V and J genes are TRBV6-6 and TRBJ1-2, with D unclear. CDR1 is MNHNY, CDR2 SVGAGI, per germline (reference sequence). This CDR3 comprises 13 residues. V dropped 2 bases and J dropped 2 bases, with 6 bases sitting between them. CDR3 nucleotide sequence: TGTGCCAGCAGTTACGGCGGGAACTATGGCTACACCTTC. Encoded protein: CASSYGGNYGYTF.

The CDR3 region is CASSYPDRAEAFF. The CDR3 DNA follows: TGTGCCAGCAGCTACCCTGACAGGGCTGAAGCTTTCTTT. This sequence joins TRBV5-4 and TRBJ1-1; 7 nucleotides agree with TRBD1. The CDR3 sequence is 13 residues long. Germline CDR1 is SGHNT and CDR2 is YYREEE (reference sequence). J lost 6 bases, V lost 3 bases, and 5 bases had no gene match.

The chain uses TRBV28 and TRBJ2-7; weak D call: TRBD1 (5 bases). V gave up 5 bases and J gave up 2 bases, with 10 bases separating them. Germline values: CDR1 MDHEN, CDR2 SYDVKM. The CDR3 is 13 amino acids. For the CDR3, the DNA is TGTGCCAGCAGTAGACAGAATACCTACGAGCAGTACTTC. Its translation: CASSRQNTYEQYF.

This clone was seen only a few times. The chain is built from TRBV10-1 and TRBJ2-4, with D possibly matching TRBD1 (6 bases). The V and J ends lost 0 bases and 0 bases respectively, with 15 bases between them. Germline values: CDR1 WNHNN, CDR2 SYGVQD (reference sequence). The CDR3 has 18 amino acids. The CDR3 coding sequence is TGCGCCAGCAGTGAGTCGGGGCAGGGGATACTAGCCAAAAACATTCAGTACTTC. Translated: CASSESGQGILAKNIQYF.

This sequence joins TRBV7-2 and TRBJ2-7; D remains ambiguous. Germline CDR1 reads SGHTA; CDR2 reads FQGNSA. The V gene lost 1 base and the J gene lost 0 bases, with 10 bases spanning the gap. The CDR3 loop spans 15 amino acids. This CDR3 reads CASSLGHTASYEQYF. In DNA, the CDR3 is TGTGCCAGCAGCTTAGGACACACGGCCTCCTACGAGCAGTACTTC.

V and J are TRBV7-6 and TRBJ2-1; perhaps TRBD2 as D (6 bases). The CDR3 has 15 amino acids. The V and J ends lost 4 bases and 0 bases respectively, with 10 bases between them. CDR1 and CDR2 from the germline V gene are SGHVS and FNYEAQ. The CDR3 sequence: CASSSGLSSYNEQFF. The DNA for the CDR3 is TGTGCCAGCAGCTCCGGACTAAGCTCCTACAATGAGCAGTTCTTC.

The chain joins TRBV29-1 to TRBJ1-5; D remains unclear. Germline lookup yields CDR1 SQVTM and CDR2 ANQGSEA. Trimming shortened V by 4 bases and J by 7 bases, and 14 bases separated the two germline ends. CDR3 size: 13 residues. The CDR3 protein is CSVVWRPGQPQHF. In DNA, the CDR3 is TGCAGCGTTGTATGGAGGCCGGGGCAGCCCCAGCATTTT.

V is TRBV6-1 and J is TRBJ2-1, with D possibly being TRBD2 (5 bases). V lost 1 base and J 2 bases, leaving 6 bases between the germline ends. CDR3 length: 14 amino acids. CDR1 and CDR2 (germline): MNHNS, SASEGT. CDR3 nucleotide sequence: TGTGCCAGCAGTGAAGGAGGGCCCTACAATGAGCAGTTCTTC. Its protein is CASSEGGPYNEQFF.

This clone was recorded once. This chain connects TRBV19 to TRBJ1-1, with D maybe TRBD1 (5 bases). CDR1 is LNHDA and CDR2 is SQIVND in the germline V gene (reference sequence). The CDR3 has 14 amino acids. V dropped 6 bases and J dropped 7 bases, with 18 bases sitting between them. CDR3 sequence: CASRGRVISVEAFF. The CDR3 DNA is TGTGCCAGTAGGGGCAGGGTGATTAGTGTTGAAGCTTTCTTT.

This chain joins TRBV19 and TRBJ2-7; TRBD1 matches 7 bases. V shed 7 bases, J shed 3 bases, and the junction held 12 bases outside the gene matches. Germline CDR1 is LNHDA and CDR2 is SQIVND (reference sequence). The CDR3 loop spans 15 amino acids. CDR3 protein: CASKQTGTVSYEQYF. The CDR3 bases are TGTGCCAGTAAACAAACCGGGACAGTGAGCTACGAGCAGTACTTC.

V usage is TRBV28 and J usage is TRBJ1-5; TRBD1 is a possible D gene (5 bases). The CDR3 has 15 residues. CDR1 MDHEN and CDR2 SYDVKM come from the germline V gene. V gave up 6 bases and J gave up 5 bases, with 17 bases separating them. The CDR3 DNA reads TGTGCCAGCAGCCCCCAAACAGGTCCCCATCAGCCCCAGCATTTT. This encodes CASSPQTGPHQPQHF.

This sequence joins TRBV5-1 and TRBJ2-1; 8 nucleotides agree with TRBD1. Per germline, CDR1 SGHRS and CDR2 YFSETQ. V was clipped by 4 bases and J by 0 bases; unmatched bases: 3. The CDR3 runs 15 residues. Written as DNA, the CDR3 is TGCGCCAGCAGCCTTACAGGGGGCTCCTACAATGAGCAGTTCTTC. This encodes CASSLTGGSYNEQFF. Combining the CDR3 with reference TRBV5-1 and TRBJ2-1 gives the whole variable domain KAGVTQTPRYLIKTRGQQVTLSCSPISGHRSVSWYQQTPGQGLQFLFEYFSETQRNKGNFPGRFSGRQFSNSRSEMNVSTLELGDSALYLCASSLTGGSYNEQFFGPGTRLTVL.

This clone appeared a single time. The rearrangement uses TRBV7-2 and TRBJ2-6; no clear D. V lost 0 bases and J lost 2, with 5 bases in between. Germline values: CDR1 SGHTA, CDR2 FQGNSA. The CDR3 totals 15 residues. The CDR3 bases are TGTGCCAGCAGCTTAGCGGTAGCTGGGGCCAACGTCCTGACTTTC. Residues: CASSLAVAGANVLTF. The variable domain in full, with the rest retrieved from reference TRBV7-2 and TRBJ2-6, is GAGVSQSPSNKVTEKGKDVELRCDPISGHTALYWYRQSLGQGLEFLIYFQGNSAPDKSGLPSDRFSAERTGGSVSTLTIQRTQQEDSAVYLCASSLAVAGANVLTFGAGSRLTVL.

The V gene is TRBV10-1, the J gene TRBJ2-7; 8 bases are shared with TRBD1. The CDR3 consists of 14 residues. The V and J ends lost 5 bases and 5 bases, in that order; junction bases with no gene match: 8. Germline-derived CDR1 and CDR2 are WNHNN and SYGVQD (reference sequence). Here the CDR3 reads CASSPGQVFHEQYF. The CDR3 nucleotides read TGCGCCAGCAGTCCGGGACAGGTATTCCACGAGCAGTACTTC.

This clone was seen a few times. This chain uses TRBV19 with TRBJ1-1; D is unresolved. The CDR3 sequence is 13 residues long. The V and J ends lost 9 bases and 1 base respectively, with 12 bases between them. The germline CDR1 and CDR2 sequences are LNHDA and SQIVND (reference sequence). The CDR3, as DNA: TGTGCCAGCCGTTTAAGTAGGAACACTGAAGCTTTCTTT. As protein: CASRLSRNTEAFF. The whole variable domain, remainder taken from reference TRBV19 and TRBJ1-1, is DGGITQSPKYLFRKEGQNVTLSCEQNLNHDAMYWYRQDPGQGLRLIYYSQIVNDFQKGDIAEGYSVSREKKESFPLTVTSAQKNPTAFYLCASRLSRNTEAFFGQGTRLTVV.

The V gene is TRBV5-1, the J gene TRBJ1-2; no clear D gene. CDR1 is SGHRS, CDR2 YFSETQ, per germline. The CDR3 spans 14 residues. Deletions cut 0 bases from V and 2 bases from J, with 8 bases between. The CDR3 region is CASSLAVRNYGYTF. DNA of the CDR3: TGCGCCAGCAGCTTGGCGGTTCGAAACTATGGCTACACCTTC.

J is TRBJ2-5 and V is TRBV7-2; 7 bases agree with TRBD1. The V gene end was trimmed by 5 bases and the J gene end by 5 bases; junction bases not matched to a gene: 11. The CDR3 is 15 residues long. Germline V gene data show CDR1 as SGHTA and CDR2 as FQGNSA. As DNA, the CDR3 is TGTGCCAGCAGCAGTAGGGGGCCACTCCCCGAGACCCAGTACTTC. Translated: CASSSRGPLPETQYF.

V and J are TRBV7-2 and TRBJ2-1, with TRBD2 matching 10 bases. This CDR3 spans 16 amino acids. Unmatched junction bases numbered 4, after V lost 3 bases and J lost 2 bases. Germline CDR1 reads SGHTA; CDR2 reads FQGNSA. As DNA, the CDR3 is TGTGCCAGCAGCTTTTTTACTAGCGGGACCTACAATGAGCAGTTCTTC. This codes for CASSFFTSGTYNEQFF. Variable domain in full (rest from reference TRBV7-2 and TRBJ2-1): GAGVSQSPSNKVTEKGKDVELRCDPISGHTALYWYRQSLGQGLEFLIYFQGNSAPDKSGLPSDRFSAERTGGSVSTLTIQRTQQEDSAVYLCASSFFTSGTYNEQFFGPGTRLTVL.

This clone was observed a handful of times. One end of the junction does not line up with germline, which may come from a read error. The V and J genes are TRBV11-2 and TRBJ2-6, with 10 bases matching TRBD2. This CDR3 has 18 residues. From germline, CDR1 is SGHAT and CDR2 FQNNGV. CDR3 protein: CASSLAGGPSSGANVLTF. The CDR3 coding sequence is TGTGCCAGCAGTTTAGCGGGGGGACCGAGCTCTGGGGCCAACGTCCTGACTTTC. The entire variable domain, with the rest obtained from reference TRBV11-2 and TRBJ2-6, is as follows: EAGVAQSPRYKIIEKRQSVAFWCNPISGHATLYWYQQILGQGPKLLIQFQNNGVVDDSQLPKDRFSAERLKGVDSTLKIQPAKLEDSAVYLCASSLAGGPSSGANVLTFGAGSRLTVL.

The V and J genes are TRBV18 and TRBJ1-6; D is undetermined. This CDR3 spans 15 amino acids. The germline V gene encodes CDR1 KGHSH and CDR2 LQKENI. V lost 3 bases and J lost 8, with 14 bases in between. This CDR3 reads CASSPTAITDSPLHF. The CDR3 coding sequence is TGTGCCAGCTCACCTACGGCCATTACAGATTCACCCCTCCACTTT.

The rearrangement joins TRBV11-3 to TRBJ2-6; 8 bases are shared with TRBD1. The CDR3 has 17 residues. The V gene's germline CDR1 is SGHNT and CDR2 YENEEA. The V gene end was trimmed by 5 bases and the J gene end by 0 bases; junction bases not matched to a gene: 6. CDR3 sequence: CASSPGQGLSGANVLTF. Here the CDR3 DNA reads TGTGCCAGCAGCCCCGGACAGGGCCTCTCTGGGGCCAACGTCCTGACTTTC.

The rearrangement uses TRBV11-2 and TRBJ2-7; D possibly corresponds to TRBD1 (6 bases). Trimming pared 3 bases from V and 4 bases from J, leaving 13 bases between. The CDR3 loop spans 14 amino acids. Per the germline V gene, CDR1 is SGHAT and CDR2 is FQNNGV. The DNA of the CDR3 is TGTGCCAGCAGCTTGAACCAGGGGCCATACGAGCAGTACTTC. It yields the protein CASSLNQGPYEQYF.

The DNA of the CDR3 is TGTGCCAGCAGCCGAGGGGACTGGTCCTACGAGCAGTACTTC. Protein: CASSRGDWSYEQYF. The chain carries TRBV7-6 and TRBJ2-7, with D possibly matching TRBD2 (6 bases). The ends were cut back, 5 bases at V and 1 base at J, with 12 bases in the middle. This CDR3 has 14 amino acids. Germline lookup yields CDR1 SGHVS and CDR2 FNYEAQ. Looking up the rest from reference TRBV7-6 and TRBJ2-7 gives the full variable domain: GAGVSQSPRYKVTKRGQDVALRCDPISGHVSLYWYRQALGQGPEFLTYFNYEAQQDKSGLPNDRFSAERPEGSISTLTIQRTEQRDSAMYRCASSRGDWSYEQYFGPGTRLTVT.

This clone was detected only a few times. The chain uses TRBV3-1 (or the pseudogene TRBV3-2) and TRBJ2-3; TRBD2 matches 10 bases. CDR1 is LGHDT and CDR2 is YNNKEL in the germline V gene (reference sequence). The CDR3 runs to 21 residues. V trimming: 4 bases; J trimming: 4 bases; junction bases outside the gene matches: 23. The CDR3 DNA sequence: TGTGCCAGCAGCCGTTATCCTATCCCGCCGGAGACTAGCGGGTATGCAGATACGCAGTATTTT. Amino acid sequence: CASSRYPIPPETSGYADTQYF.

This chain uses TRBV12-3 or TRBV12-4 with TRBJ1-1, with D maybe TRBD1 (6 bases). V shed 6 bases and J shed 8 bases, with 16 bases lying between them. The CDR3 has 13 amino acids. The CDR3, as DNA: TGTGCCAGCAGCTCGTTAAGCGGGACAGAAGCTTTCTTT. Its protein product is CASSSLSGTEAFF.

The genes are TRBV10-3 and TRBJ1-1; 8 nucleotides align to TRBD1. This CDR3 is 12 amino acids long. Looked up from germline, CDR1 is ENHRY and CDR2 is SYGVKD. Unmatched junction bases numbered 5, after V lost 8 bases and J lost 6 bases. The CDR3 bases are TGTGCCATCGGACAGGGAGGGGCTGAAGCTTTCTTT. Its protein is CAIGQGGAEAFF.